The 5 T cell receptor beta chains in this list originate from one sample, sequenced in a study of CD8 T cells in Susac syndrome. Roughly 0.45 to 1 ug RNA was reverse transcribed with random hexamers. TCRdb itself ran the immunoSEQ multiplex PCR reads through MiXCR, one entry per CDR3 protein. Among about 200,000 distinct CDR3 sequences listed, more than 90% were seen once. Sequencing input: CD4+ T cells from PBMCs. These receptors came from a human donor with multiple sclerosis.

This chain joins TRBV30 and TRBJ1-1; no clear D. With 2 bases removed from V and 3 bases from J, the gap between germline ends came to 10 bases. CDR1 GTSNPN and CDR2 SVGIG come from the germline V gene (reference sequence). The CDR3 loop spans 13 amino acids. The CDR3 DNA follows: TGTGCCTGGAGTCTCACAGACTACACTGAAGCTTTCTTT. Amino acids: CAWSLTDYTEAFF.

The chain uses TRBV20-1 and TRBJ2-5; tentatively, D is TRBD1 (7 bases). This CDR3 region has 14 residues. Deletions cut 5 bases from V and 6 bases from J, with 19 bases between. Germline CDR1 reads DFQATT; CDR2 reads SNEGSKA (reference sequence). The chain's CDR3 is CSAYPGGSGQTQYF. The CDR3 nucleotides read TGCAGTGCTTACCCAGGGGGGTCCGGTCAGACCCAGTACTTC.

The chain carries TRBV5-4 and TRBJ2-1; TRBD1 aligns across 7 bases. V trimming: 4 bases; J trimming: 9 bases; junction bases outside the gene matches: 13. CDR1 SGHNT and CDR2 YYREEE come from the germline V gene (reference sequence). The length of the CDR3 is 15 residues. CDR3 amino acids: CASSINRGLQGEQFF. The CDR3 DNA is TGTGCCAGCAGCATAAACAGGGGCCTACAAGGTGAGCAGTTCTTC.

The chain recombines TRBV3-1 with TRBJ2-1; D is unclear. V dropped 4 bases and J dropped 5 bases, with 12 bases sitting between them. CDR1 and CDR2 from the germline V gene are LGHDT and YNNKEL (reference sequence). CDR3 length: 14 residues. The CDR3 loop reads CASSPLRKNNEQFF. CDR3 in DNA: TGTGCCAGCAGCCCTCTTCGTAAAAACAATGAGCAGTTCTTC.

The chain's CDR3 is CASIDSAETEAFF. The DNA for the CDR3 is TGTGCCAGCATCGACAGCGCGGAGACTGAAGCTTTCTTT. The gene calls are TRBV6-5 and TRBJ1-1, with D perhaps matching TRBD1 (5 bases). Between the trimmed V and J ends, which lost 7 bases and 5 bases, there was a span of 14 bases. Germline V CDR1 and CDR2: MNHEY, SVGAGI. The CDR3 has 13 amino acids.